Below, one T cell receptor beta chain is given with its context. Each CDR3 protein gets one entry after TCRdb re-called the 5' RACE reads with MiXCR. The repertoire includes some 350,000 distinct CDR3 sequences, around 15% of them detected once, and around 0.99% sits in the top ten. This sample is drawn from a study of CD8 T cells in ankylosing spondylitis. CDR1 is DFQATT, CDR2 SNEGSKA, per germline (reference sequence). V was trimmed by 6 bases and J by 5 bases, leaving 7 bases between them. This CDR3 region has 10 residues. The specimen was blood, either unsorted or a sorted T cell fraction (not recorded which). The rearrangement joins TRBV20-1 to TRBJ2-5, with D hard to call. The TCR sequence derives from a male donor with ankylosing spondylitis or in good health (not recorded which). CDR3 nucleotides: TGCAGTGCGGTACAGGAGACCCAGTACTTC. Translating gives CSAVQETQYF.